Each of the 10 T cell receptor beta chains below was sequenced from the same sample in a study of CD8 T cells in Susac syndrome. RNA in amounts of about 0.5 to 1 ug was reverse transcribed with random hexamers. TCRdb reprocessed the immunoSEQ multiplex PCR reads with MiXCR, giving one entry per CDR3 protein. The sample holds about 120,000 distinct CDR3 sequences; around 94% are singletons and the top ten take more than 0.095%. The sample comprised CD4+ T cells from PBMCs. These receptors all come from a human donor in good health.

This chain uses TRBV6-6 with TRBJ1-4, with a weak D call TRBD1 (5 bases). Germline CDR1 MNHNY, CDR2 SVGAGI (reference sequence). V lost 5 bases and J 4 bases, leaving 14 bases between the germline ends. The CDR3 length is 15 residues. The CDR3 reads CASSRDPEINEKLFF. CDR3 DNA sequence: TGTGCCAGCAGTAGGGACCCTGAAATTAATGAAAAACTGTTTTTT.

Here the CDR3 DNA reads TGTGCCAGCACCCGTGACAGGGTCGGCACTGAAGCTTTCTTT. Its translation is CASTRDRVGTEAFF. This rearrangement joins TRBV2 to TRBJ1-1; 7 bases fit TRBD1. J gave up 4 bases and V 7 bases, and 9 bases lay outside the gene matches. This CDR3 contains 14 residues. The germline V gene has CDR1 SNHLY and CDR2 FYNNEI.

The rearrangement joins TRBV9 to TRBJ2-1; 13 bases are a match to TRBD2. Germline CDR1 and CDR2: SGDLS and YYNGEE. This CDR3 region has 18 residues. V shed 0 bases and J 7 bases; nucleotides not matched to a gene: 10. The CDR3 nucleotides read TGTGCCAGCAGCGTAGGGGTTGGACTAGCGGGAGTTGTGAATGAGCAGTTCTTC. Protein: CASSVGVGLAGVVNEQFF.

The chain carries TRBV30 and TRBJ1-5; 8 nucleotides align to TRBD1. This CDR3 has 16 amino acids. The ends lost 1 base at V and 2 bases at J; junction bases unmatched: 7. Germline V lookup: CDR1 GTSNPN, CDR2 SVGIG (reference sequence). The CDR3 protein is CAWSATGASGNQPQHF. The CDR3 bases are TGTGCCTGGAGTGCGACAGGGGCCTCGGGCAATCAGCCCCAGCATTTT.

The chain is built from TRBV7-9 and TRBJ2-1; 10 bases line up with TRBD2. Trimming at V came to 5 bases and at J to 3 bases, leaving 13 bases not matched to a gene. CDR3 length: 18 residues. Germline V lookup: CDR1 SEHNR, CDR2 FQNEAQ (reference sequence). The CDR3 here is CASSPTPSGSMSYNEQFF. The CDR3 DNA is TGTGCCAGCAGCCCGACTCCTAGCGGGAGTATGAGCTACAATGAGCAGTTCTTC.

The V call is TRBV2, the J call TRBJ2-1; 10 bases are shared with TRBD2. V lost 2 bases to trimming and J lost 9 bases; unmatched junction nucleotides: 7. This CDR3 is 15 amino acids long. From germline, CDR1 is SNHLY and CDR2 FYNNEI. The CDR3 sequence: CASSELVAGGGEQFF. The DNA for the CDR3 is TGTGCCAGCAGTGAATTGGTAGCGGGAGGTGGTGAGCAGTTCTTC.

V is TRBV28 and J is TRBJ2-1; D ambiguous. The CDR3 covers 13 residues. Between the trimmed V and J ends, which lost 4 bases and 9 bases, there was a span of 13 bases. Per the germline V gene, CDR1 is MDHEN and CDR2 is SYDVKM. This CDR3 reads CASSYTSNAEQFF. In DNA, the CDR3 is TGTGCCAGCAGTTACACCAGTAATGCTGAGCAGTTCTTC.

V is TRBV29-1 and J is TRBJ2-2; the D is unclear. The CDR3 extends over 13 amino acids. The germline gives CDR1 SQVTM, CDR2 ANQGSEA. Trimming shortened V by 6 bases and J by 0 bases, and 8 bases separated the two germline ends. CDR3 in DNA: TGCAGCGTCCGATCTACGAACACCGGGGAGCTGTTTTTT. Its translation is CSVRSTNTGELFF.

J is TRBJ2-3 and V is TRBV7-8; possible D gene TRBD1, 7 bases. In germline, CDR1 is SGHVS, CDR2 FQNEAQ. This CDR3 spans 16 amino acids. V lost 1 base, J lost 2 bases, and 13 bases lay in between. CDR3 loop: CASSLDRGGNTDTQYF. For the CDR3, the DNA is TGTGCCAGCAGCTTAGACAGGGGAGGAAACACAGATACGCAGTATTTT.

The V and J genes are TRBV20-1 and TRBJ1-2, with TRBD1 as a possible D gene (5 bases). CDR1 DFQATT and CDR2 SNEGSKA come from the germline V gene (reference sequence). The CDR3 extends over 13 amino acids. V was shortened by 0 bases and J by 7 bases, with 12 bases between the two germline ends. CDR3 coding DNA: TGCAGTGCTAGAGATCCAGGGCGAGGTGGCTACACCTTC. It codes for CSARDPGRGGYTF.